This paragraph covers one TCR beta chain sequence. Here immunoSEQ multiplex PCR was the method, and the copy in TCRdb shows in-frame clones only, minus some. Among 20,000 to 25,000 clones, 86% were seen once, and the ten largest hold about 8%. The data were taken from a study of T cell changes during pregnancy in multiple sclerosis. The CDR3 loop spans 15 amino acids. V shed 6 bases, J shed 0 bases, and the junction held 5 bases outside the gene matches. Germline-derived CDR1 and CDR2 are SNHLY and FYNNEI. The starting material was CD8+ T cells from peripheral blood mononuclear cells, obtained in the first trimester of pregnancy. This receptor was taken from a female donor in good health, enrolled as a control in a pregnancy study. The chain employs TRBV2 and TRBJ1-3; the match to TRBD1 covers 7 bases. CDR3 nucleotide sequence: TGTGCCAGCAGGAGGGACAGATCCTCTGGAAACACCATATATTTT. Residues: CASRRDRSSGNTIYF.